This T cell receptor beta chain was retrieved from a study of blood T cells in healthy people across ages. A sample-barcoded 5' primer and a J-beta primer mix were used in a second PCR of roughly 6 to 11 cycles. All cDNA molecules were each tagged by a template-switch adaptor with 12 random nucleotides. CDR3-containing paired-end reads numbering at least 2.5 million came from each sample. TCRdb itself ran the 5' RACE reads through MiXCR, one entry per CDR3 protein. Here the sample spans about 830,000 distinct CDR3 sequences, approximately 67% being singletons. Remarks on this clonotype: A read error is likely, as this CDR3 ends without the conserved phenylalanine or tryptophan.

The V gene's germline CDR1 is MNHEY and CDR2 SMNVEV (reference sequence). The CDR3 is 15 residues long. The V end was cut by 5 bases, the J end by 6 bases, with 17 bases between. Drawing of peripheral blood yielded ten milliliters from each donor. The sample was blood. This TCR was recovered from a man younger than 40 in good health. This rearrangement joins TRBV27 to TRBJ1-5; no firm D call. CDR3 in amino acids: CASSLIPSSGQPQHV. The CDR3 DNA reads TGTGCCAGCAGTCTTATTCCCTCGTCTGGTCAGCCCCAGCATGTT.